The present T cell receptor (beta chain) was sequenced within a study of T cells expressing NK-cell markers. Looking at the study overall: Beta-chain profiling covered CD3+CD56+NKG2C+, CD3+CD56+NKG2C- and CD3+CD56-NKG2C+ sorted subsets. In the group of eight sequenced donors, seven were HCMV-seropositive and one was seronegative.

The germline V gene has CDR1 LGHDT and CDR2 YNNKEL (reference sequence). CDR3 length equals 17 residues. Production of TCR beta cDNA relied on 5'RACE template switching with UMIs. One entry per CDR3 protein, without DNA, is what TCRdb gives after re-calling the 5' RACE reads. This sample's table has approximately 170,000 distinct CDR3 sequences. The receptor comes from a man aged 18 to 69 in good health. Sequenced input: blood T cells: a sorted CD56 or NKG2C T cell subset, CD4+ or CD8+ T cells, or bulk PBMC T cells (not recorded which). The chain combines TRBV3-1 with TRBJ2-1; the D call from TCRdb, TRBD1, cannot be confirmed without DNA. Here the CDR3 reads CASRPHVGAASYNEQFF.